Following are 21 T cell receptor beta chains from one sample sequenced in a study of blood T cell repertoires in COVID-19. Assay: immunoSEQ multiplex PCR; the TCRdb copy retains only in-frame clones and omits some. The table records about 200,000 clones, approximately 84% of them present only once. The source material was peripheral blood. The receptors were gathered from an elderly woman with acute or convalescent COVID-19.

The rearrangement links TRBV7-9 to TRBJ2-1; TRBD2 is a possible D gene (5 bases). CDR1 is SEHNR and CDR2 is FQNEAQ in the germline V gene (reference sequence). Trimming cost V 8 bases and J 1 base, with 15 bases left between them. The CDR3 is 15 amino acids. The CDR3, as DNA: TGTGCCAGCGGCGGGCTGCCCGGTTCCTACAATGAGCAGTTCTTC. This sequence encodes CASGGLPGSYNEQFF.

On this clone: The junction departs from the called germline gene at one end, perhaps through a read error. The rearrangement uses TRBV3-1 (or the pseudogene TRBV3-2) and TRBJ1-2, with unresolved D. This CDR3 has 13 residues. The germline V gene has CDR1 LGHDT and CDR2 YNNKEL (reference sequence). The CDR3: CASRQGAAYGYTF. CDR3 DNA sequence: TGTGCCAGCAGACAAGGCGCGGCTTATGGCTACACCTTC.

This clone was detected once. The chain joins TRBV7-9 to TRBJ2-5; TRBD2 aligns across 11 bases. The ends lost 8 bases at V and 5 bases at J; junction bases unmatched: 7. The germline gives CDR1 SEHNR, CDR2 FQNEAQ (reference sequence). The CDR3 contains 14 residues. The CDR3 here is CASSTSGKGETQYF. The CDR3 coding sequence is TGTGCCAGCTCGACTAGCGGGAAGGGTGAGACCCAGTACTTC.

The chain couples TRBV10-3 to TRBJ2-2; TRBD2 agrees at 7 bases. The V and J ends lost 2 bases and 5 bases, in that order; junction bases with no gene match: 5. The CDR3 totals 15 residues. In germline, CDR1 is ENHRY, CDR2 SYGVKD. The CDR3 reads CAISEMALATGELFF. CDR3 sequence (DNA): TGTGCCATCAGTGAGATGGCACTAGCGACCGGGGAGCTGTTTTTT.

The rearrangement joins TRBV29-1 to TRBJ1-1; 9 nucleotides line up with TRBD1. J gave up 4 bases and V 7 bases, and 1 base lay outside the gene matches. The CDR3 sequence is 11 residues long. Germline CDR1 SQVTM, CDR2 ANQGSEA. The CDR3 reads CSATGGTEAFF. The CDR3 nucleotides are TGCAGCGCGACAGGGGGCACTGAAGCTTTCTTT.

This clone was recorded a few times. The V gene is TRBV3-1 (or the pseudogene TRBV3-2), the J gene TRBJ2-2; TRBD2 is a possible D gene (6 bases). Trimming took 2 bases from V and 6 from J, leaving 16 bases between them. The CDR3 has 16 residues. The germline gives CDR1 LGHDT, CDR2 YNNKEL (reference sequence). The CDR3 region is CASSQLAGGSAGELFF. The CDR3 DNA is TGTGCCAGCAGCCAATTGGCTGGAGGGAGCGCCGGGGAGCTGTTTTTT.

The rearrangement joins TRBV19 to TRBJ1-3, with D maybe TRBD1 (5 bases). Trimming removed 9 bases from V and 0 bases from J, with 21 bases in between. In germline, CDR1 is LNHDA, CDR2 SQIVND (reference sequence). CDR3 size: 17 residues. CDR3 DNA sequence: TGTGCCAGCCACTTGGGTAAAGGGGAACTCTCTGGAAACACCATATATTTT. Encoded protein: CASHLGKGELSGNTIYF. The full variable domain, in which reference TRBV19 and TRBJ1-3 provide the parts outside the CDR3, is DGGITQSPKYLFRKEGQNVTLSCEQNLNHDAMYWYRQDPGQGLRLIYYSQIVNDFQKGDIAEGYSVSREKKESFPLTVTSAQKNPTAFYLCASHLGKGELSGNTIYFGEGSWLTVV.

The chain employs TRBV19 and TRBJ2-5, with a weak D call TRBD1 (5 bases). V lost 8 bases, J lost 7 bases, and 17 bases lay in between. The CDR3 covers 13 residues. The germline CDR1 and CDR2 sequences are LNHDA and SQIVND (reference sequence). The CDR3 loop is CASSRQYSRTQYF. The CDR3 DNA is TGTGCCAGTTCACGACAGTACTCTAGGACCCAGTACTTC.

This chain connects TRBV27 to TRBJ2-5; TRBD1 might be the D (6 bases). V lost 4 bases and J 5 bases, leaving 17 bases between the germline ends. The CDR3 is made up of 15 amino acids. Germline-derived CDR1 and CDR2 are MNHEY and SMNVEV (reference sequence). In nucleotides, the CDR3 is TGTGCCAGCAGTTCCTCTACAGGGAGTTGGGAGACCCAGTACTTC. Encoded protein: CASSSSTGSWETQYF.

V usage is TRBV6-2 or TRBV6-3 and J usage is TRBJ2-1, with 7 bases aligning to TRBD1. The V gene's germline CDR1 is MNHEY and CDR2 SVGEGT. With 4 bases clipped from V and 4 bases from J, the junction kept 10 bases outside the gene matches. CDR3 length: 16 residues. This CDR3 is CASSSRRGLRYNEQFF. The CDR3 DNA reads TGTGCCAGCAGTTCACGAAGGGGGCTCAGGTACAATGAGCAGTTCTTC.

This chain links TRBV7-2 with TRBJ1-2; D is possibly TRBD1 (6 bases). The CDR3 is 15 amino acids. CDR1 and CDR2 (germline): SGHTA, FQGNSA. Trimming removed 4 bases at V and 3 bases at J, with 15 bases between. The CDR3 DNA follows: TGTGCCAGCAGCTGGTTCGCGGGGGGCGACTATGGCTACACCTTC. Translated, it gives CASSWFAGGDYGYTF.

This chain joins TRBV12-3 or TRBV12-4 and TRBJ1-2; tentative D call: TRBD1 (5 bases). Trimming took off 5 bases at V and 6 bases at J, with 13 bases between the two ends. The CDR3 length is 13 residues. CDR3 in DNA: TGTGCCAGCAGTCCAACAGGTTCTCATGGCTACACCTTC. Amino acids: CASSPTGSHGYTF.

CDR3 region: CASSLEGQGFYGYTF. CDR3 nucleotide sequence: TGCGCCAGCAGCTTGGAGGGACAGGGATTCTATGGCTACACCTTC. The chain combines TRBV5-1 with TRBJ1-2; 9 positions match TRBD1. Germline V lookup: CDR1 SGHRS, CDR2 YFSETQ. V gave up 0 bases and J gave up 4 bases; unmatched junction bases: 4. The CDR3 is made up of 15 amino acids.

This chain uses TRBV15 with TRBJ2-1; TRBD2 might be the D (6 bases). This CDR3 comprises 20 residues. From germline, CDR1 is LNHNV and CDR2 YYDKDF (reference sequence). Trimming shortened V by 0 bases and J by 0 bases, and 21 bases separated the two germline ends. This CDR3 reads CATSRDGGNGRALSYNEQFF. CDR3 DNA: TGTGCCACCAGCAGAGATGGGGGGAATGGTAGGGCCCTCTCCTACAATGAGCAGTTCTTC.

The chain uses TRBV10-3 and TRBJ2-1, with D possibly matching TRBD1 (5 bases). This CDR3 contains 12 residues. Germline V gene lookup returns CDR1 ENHRY and CDR2 SYGVKD. V was trimmed by 9 bases and J by 8 bases, leaving 14 bases between them. CDR3 in amino acids: CAIAPRVDEQFF. The CDR3 DNA sequence: TGTGCCATAGCCCCCAGGGTCGATGAGCAGTTCTTC.

The V and J genes are TRBV6-6 and TRBJ2-2, with 7 bases aligning to TRBD2. The germline gives CDR1 MNHNY, CDR2 SVGAGI (reference sequence). V dropped 7 bases and J dropped 3; count of bases not matched to a gene: 8. This CDR3 is 15 amino acids long. The CDR3 sequence is CASTYNLADTGELFF. The CDR3 DNA follows: TGTGCCAGCACCTATAACCTAGCGGACACCGGGGAGCTGTTTTTT.

The chain carries TRBV5-1 and TRBJ2-1; the match to TRBD2 covers 10 bases. V lost 3 bases, J lost 4 bases, and 7 bases stayed unmatched. The CDR3 covers 16 residues. Germline CDR1 reads SGHRS; CDR2 reads YFSETQ. The CDR3 DNA is TGCGCCAGCAGCTCTCGTGGGACTAGCGTATACAATGAGCAGTTCTTC. Protein product: CASSSRGTSVYNEQFF.

The rearrangement uses TRBV14 and TRBJ2-3; 7 positions match TRBD2. Per germline, CDR1 SGHDN and CDR2 FVKESK. V was clipped by 0 bases and J by 1 base; unmatched bases: 4. The CDR3 is 16 amino acids. The CDR3 loop reads CASSQDGTKGTDTQYF. Written as DNA, the CDR3 is TGTGCCAGCAGCCAAGATGGGACTAAAGGCACAGATACGCAGTATTTT.

V gene TRBV5-1 combines with J gene TRBJ2-1; 7 bases align to TRBD2. The length of the CDR3 is 14 residues. V trimming: 0 bases; J trimming: 6 bases; junction bases outside the gene matches: 3. Germline CDR1 SGHRS, CDR2 YFSETQ. This CDR3 is CASSLGDYRNEQFF. The CDR3 DNA reads TGCGCCAGCAGCTTGGGGGACTACCGCAATGAGCAGTTCTTC. Together with reference TRBV5-1 and TRBJ2-1, the CDR3 gives the full variable domain: KAGVTQTPRYLIKTRGQQVTLSCSPISGHRSVSWYQQTPGQGLQFLFEYFSETQRNKGNFPGRFSGRQFSNSRSEMNVSTLELGDSALYLCASSLGDYRNEQFFGPGTRLTVL.

CDR3 protein: CASSLGGVTSFYEQYF. CDR3 nucleotides: TGTGCCAGCAGCTTGGGGGGTGTTACTAGCTTCTACGAGCAGTACTTC. The V and J genes are TRBV5-4 and TRBJ2-7, with D maybe TRBD2 (6 bases). Germline V gene data show CDR1 as SGHNT and CDR2 as YYREEE (reference sequence). The CDR3 consists of 16 residues. Trimming removed 0 bases from V and 3 bases from J, with 16 bases in between.

V usage is TRBV4-1 and J usage is TRBJ2-1, with 9 bases fitting TRBD2. CDR3 length equals 18 residues. Germline V lookup: CDR1 MGHRA, CDR2 YSYEKL. Trimming took 0 bases from V and 8 from J; bases not matched to a gene: 14. CDR3 in DNA: TGCGCCAGCAGCCAAGAACCTCGGGCTAGCGGGGCTCCGGATGAGCAGTTCTTC. This translates into CASSQEPRASGAPDEQFF.